The source of this TCR beta chain is a study of beta chain features in type 1 diabetes. Findings and limits, study-wide: Across patients, naive, central memory and Treg TCRB repertoires exhibited apparently greater similarity than was observed across healthy donors. The study found moderately but significantly shorter TCRB CDR3s in all four CD4+ subsets of Type 1 diabetes patients.

The CDR3 runs 13 residues. CDR1 LNHDA and CDR2 SQIVND come from the germline V gene (reference sequence). Trimming removed 6 bases at V and 3 bases at J, with 10 bases between. Remarks on this clone: The target antigen is unknown.

TCRB transcripts that were expressed got sequenced, as all of the isolated RNA had been reverse transcribed. Here immunoSEQ multiplex PCR was the method, and the copy in TCRdb shows in-frame clones only, minus some. The data show hundreds of thousands of clones, with around 16% seen just once and approximately 0.015% held by the top ten. The rearrangement joins TRBV19 to TRBJ2-3, with D possibly matching TRBD2 (5 bases). The receptor's source is a man between 18 and 29 years old with type 1 diabetes. Sequenced material: naive CD4+ T cells from blood. CDR3 sequence reads: CASRPGGTDTQYF. The CDR3 coding sequence is TGTGCCAGTAGACCGGGCGGGACAGATACGCAGTATTTT.